This TCR beta chain was sequenced in a study of T cell responses to AZD1222 COVID-19 vaccine. The table came from immunoSEQ multiplex PCR; TCRdb's copy has only in-frame clones and leaves some out. This sample has 120,000 or so clones, with around 90% found just once. The germline V gene has CDR1 SGHKS and CDR2 YYEKEE (reference sequence). V gave up 1 base and J gave up 3 bases, with 14 bases separating them. This CDR3 has 15 amino acids. Study results and limitations: Researchers took repertoire samples only after the peak T cell response had come.

A remark on this clone: Its specificity is unknown.

The V and J genes are TRBV5-5 and TRBJ2-7; the D gene could be TRBD1 or TRBD2 (5 bases each). Sample: peripheral blood, taken 28 days after the second AZD1222 dose. The origin of this receptor is an adult who received the AZD1222 COVID-19 vaccine. The CDR3 DNA is TGTGCCAGCAGCTTGTACGGGACGGTCGACTACGAGCAGTACTTC. Protein: CASSLYGTVDYEQYF.